This is a list of T cell receptor beta chains from one sample in a study of T-cell memory formation after mild COVID-19. MiXCR, run by TCRdb on the 5' RACE reads, gives a single entry per CDR3 protein. The sample lists approximately 340,000 distinct CDR3 sequences, 10% to 15% occurring once. Material for sequencing was PBMCs or a T cell subset sorted from them (not recorded which). The receptors were gathered from a man between 18 and 35 years old who had mild COVID-19 (a few samples of this study predate the infection). Cell type and time point are not known. Each CDR3 is given with its conserved first and last residue. Each record gives: D gene, V gene, clone size, J gene, CDR3 DNA, CDR3 protein. A D gene is named only where the DNA matches it firmly. Size values are once, few and many counts, or a class for expanded clones, and some rows have none.

d_call: .; v_call: TRBV20-1; clone_size: .; j_call: TRBJ1-3; cdr3_nt: TGCAGTGCTAGAGATCTCGGTAGATCCGAGGGCCACTCTGGAAACACCATATATTTT; cdr3_aa: CSARDLGRSEGHSGNTIYF
d_call: TRBD2; v_call: TRBV2; clone_size: .; j_call: TRBJ2-1; cdr3_nt: TGTGCCAGTACACCGGGACTAGCGCACAATGAGCAGTTCTTC; cdr3_aa: CASTPGLAHNEQFF
d_call: .; v_call: TRBV15; clone_size: .; j_call: TRBJ2-5; cdr3_nt: TGTGCCACCAGCAGAGATTACCCCCGAATATCTGTGGGGACCCAGTACTTC; cdr3_aa: CATSRDYPRISVGTQYF
d_call: TRBD1; v_call: TRBV11-2; clone_size: few; j_call: TRBJ2-3; cdr3_nt: TGTGCCAGCAGTCCCCGGCTAGGACAGGGGTCAGATACGCAGTATTTT; cdr3_aa: CASSPRLGQGSDTQYF
d_call: .; v_call: TRBV20-1; clone_size: .; j_call: TRBJ2-7; cdr3_nt: TGCAGTGCCACAGGAGACCGCGGCTCCTACGAGCAGTACTTC; cdr3_aa: CSATGDRGSYEQYF
d_call: TRBD1; v_call: TRBV6-6; clone_size: few; j_call: TRBJ2-5; cdr3_nt: TGTGCCAGCAGTTACGGCGGGACAGGCCAAGAGACCCAGTACTTC; cdr3_aa: CASSYGGTGQETQYF
d_call: TRBD2; v_call: TRBV14; clone_size: few; j_call: TRBJ2-5; cdr3_nt: TGTGCCAGCAGCCTCTGGACTAGCGGTTGGGAGACCCAGTACTTC; cdr3_aa: CASSLWTSGWETQYF
d_call: TRBD2; v_call: TRBV20-1; clone_size: .; j_call: TRBJ2-1; cdr3_nt: TGCAGTGCTGAACTTTCGAGCGGGGGATACAATGAGCAGTTCTTC; cdr3_aa: CSAELSSGGYNEQFF
d_call: TRBD1; v_call: TRBV23-1; clone_size: few; j_call: TRBJ2-5; cdr3_nt: TGCGCCAGCAGTCGTGTCCCAGGGGGAGAGACCCAGTACTTC; cdr3_aa: CASSRVPGGETQYF
d_call: TRBD1; v_call: TRBV7-9; clone_size: few; j_call: TRBJ2-7; cdr3_nt: TGTGCCTCAGGGGGACAGGAGTACTCCTACGAGCAGTACTTC; cdr3_aa: CASGGQEYSYEQYF
d_call: .; v_call: TRBV20-1; clone_size: .; j_call: TRBJ1-1; cdr3_nt: TGCAGTGCTAGACGGCCGGACCACACTGAAGCTTTCTTT; cdr3_aa: CSARRPDHTEAFF
d_call: TRBD2; v_call: TRBV20-1; clone_size: many; j_call: TRBJ2-1; cdr3_nt: TGCAGTGCTAGAGATAAGCGGGGCCTGTACAATGAGCAGTTCTTC; cdr3_aa: CSARDKRGLYNEQFF
d_call: .; v_call: TRBV2; clone_size: .; j_call: TRBJ2-2; cdr3_nt: TGTGCCAGCAGTCAGGACAACACCGGGGAGCTGTTTTTT; cdr3_aa: CASSQDNTGELFF